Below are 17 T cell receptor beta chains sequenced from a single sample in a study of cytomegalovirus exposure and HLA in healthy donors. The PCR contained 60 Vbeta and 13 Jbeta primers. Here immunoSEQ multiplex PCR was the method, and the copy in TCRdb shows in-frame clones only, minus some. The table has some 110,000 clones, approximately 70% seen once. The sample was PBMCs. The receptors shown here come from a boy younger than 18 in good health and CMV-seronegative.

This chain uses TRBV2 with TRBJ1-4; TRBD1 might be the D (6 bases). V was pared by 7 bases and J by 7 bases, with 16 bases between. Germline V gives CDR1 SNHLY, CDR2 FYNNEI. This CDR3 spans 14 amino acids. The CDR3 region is CASNPDRRPEKLFF. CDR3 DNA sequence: TGTGCCAGCAATCCCGACAGGCGCCCTGAAAAACTGTTTTTT.

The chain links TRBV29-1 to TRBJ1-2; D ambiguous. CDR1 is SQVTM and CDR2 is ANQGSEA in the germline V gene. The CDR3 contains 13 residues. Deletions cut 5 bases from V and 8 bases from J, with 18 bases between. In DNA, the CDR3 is TGCAGCGTTTCGAGGGAAGATTTCGGGGGCTACACCTTC. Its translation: CSVSREDFGGYTF.

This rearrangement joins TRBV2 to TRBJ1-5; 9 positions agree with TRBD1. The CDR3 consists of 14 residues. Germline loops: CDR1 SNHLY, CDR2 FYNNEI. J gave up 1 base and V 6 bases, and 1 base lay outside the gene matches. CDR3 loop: CASSGQGSNQPQHF. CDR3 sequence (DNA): TGTGCCAGCAGCGGACAGGGGAGCAATCAGCCCCAGCATTTT. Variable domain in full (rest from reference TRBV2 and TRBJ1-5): EPEVTQTPSHQVTQMGQEVILRCVPISNHLYFYWYRQILGQKVEFLVSFYNNEISEKSEIFDDQFSVERPDGSNFTLKIRSTKLEDSAMYFCASSGQGSNQPQHFGDGTRLSIL.

This CDR3 is CASSRTGHGNTEAFF. In nucleotides, the CDR3 is TGTGCCAGCTCCAGGACAGGGCACGGGAACACTGAAGCTTTCTTT. The chain links TRBV18 to TRBJ1-1; 8 bases fit TRBD1. This CDR3 is built from 15 residues. Germline CDR1 is KGHSH and CDR2 is LQKENI. Trimming took 6 bases from V and 1 from J; bases not matched to a gene: 7.

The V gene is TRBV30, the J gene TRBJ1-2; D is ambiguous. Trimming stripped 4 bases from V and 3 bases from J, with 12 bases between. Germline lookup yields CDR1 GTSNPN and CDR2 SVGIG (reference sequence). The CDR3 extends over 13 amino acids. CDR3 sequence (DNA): TGTGCCTGGAAGTTAGAGCGCTACTATGGCTACACCTTC. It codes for CAWKLERYYGYTF.

CDR3 in amino acids: CASTSPWDRFNYGYTF. In DNA, the CDR3 is TGTGCCAGCACCTCCCCTTGGGACAGGTTCAACTATGGCTACACCTTC. The chain recombines TRBV28 with TRBJ1-2, with 8 bases aligning to TRBD1. The CDR3 runs to 16 residues. In germline, CDR1 is MDHEN, CDR2 SYDVKM. V was clipped by 7 bases and J by 2 bases; unmatched bases: 12.

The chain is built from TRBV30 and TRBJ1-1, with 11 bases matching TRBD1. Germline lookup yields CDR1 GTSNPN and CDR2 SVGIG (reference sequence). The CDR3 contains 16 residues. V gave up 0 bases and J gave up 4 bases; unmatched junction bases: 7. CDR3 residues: CAWSVRAGTGGTEAFF. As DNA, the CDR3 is TGTGCCTGGAGTGTACGGGCCGGGACAGGGGGCACTGAAGCTTTCTTT. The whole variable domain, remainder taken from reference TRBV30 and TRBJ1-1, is SQTIHQWPATLVQPVGSPLSLECTVEGTSNPNLYWYRQAAGRGLQLLFYSVGIGQISSEVPQNLSASRPQDRQFILSSKKLLLSDSGFYLCAWSVRAGTGGTEAFFGQGTRLTVV.

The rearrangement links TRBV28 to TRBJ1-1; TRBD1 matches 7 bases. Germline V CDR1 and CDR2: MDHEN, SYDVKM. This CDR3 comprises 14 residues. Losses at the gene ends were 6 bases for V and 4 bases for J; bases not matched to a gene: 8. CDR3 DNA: TGTGCCAGCAGGTACCGAGGGGGCGGCACTGAAGCTTTCTTT. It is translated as CASRYRGGGTEAFF.

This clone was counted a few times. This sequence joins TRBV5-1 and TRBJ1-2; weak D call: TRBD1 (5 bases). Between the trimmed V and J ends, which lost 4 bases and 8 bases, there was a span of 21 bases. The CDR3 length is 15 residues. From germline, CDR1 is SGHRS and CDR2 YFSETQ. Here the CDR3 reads CASSGPDSDPAGYTF. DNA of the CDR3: TGCGCCAGCAGCGGCCCAGACAGCGATCCGGCCGGCTACACCTTC.

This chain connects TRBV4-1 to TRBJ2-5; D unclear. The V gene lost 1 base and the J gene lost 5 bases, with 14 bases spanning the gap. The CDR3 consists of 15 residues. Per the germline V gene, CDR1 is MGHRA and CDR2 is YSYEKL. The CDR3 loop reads CASSQVFSGLETQYF. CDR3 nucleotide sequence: TGCGCCAGCAGCCAAGTTTTTAGTGGGCTTGAGACCCAGTACTTC.

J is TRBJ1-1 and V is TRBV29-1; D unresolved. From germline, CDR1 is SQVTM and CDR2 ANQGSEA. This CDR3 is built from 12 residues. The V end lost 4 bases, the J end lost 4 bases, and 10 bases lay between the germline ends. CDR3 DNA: TGCAGCGTTGGGGGAGGGTCCACTGAAGCTTTCTTT. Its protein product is CSVGGGSTEAFF.

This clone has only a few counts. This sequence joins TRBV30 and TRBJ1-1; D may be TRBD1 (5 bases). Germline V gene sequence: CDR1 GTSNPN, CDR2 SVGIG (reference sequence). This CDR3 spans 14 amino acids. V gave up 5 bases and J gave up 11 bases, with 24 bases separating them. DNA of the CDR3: TGTGCCTGGCAAATAAGGGGCCGGGTAGCAACCGCTTTCTTT. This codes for CAWQIRGRVATAFF.

DNA of the CDR3: TGTGCCAGCAGTATTAGACAGGGAGCTTCGGGAAAACTGTTTTTT. Translated, it gives CASSIRQGASGKLFF. The chain carries TRBV28 and TRBJ1-4; 7 bases map to TRBD1. This CDR3 is 15 amino acids long. Germline V gene sequence: CDR1 MDHEN, CDR2 SYDVKM. J was trimmed by 10 bases and V by 5 bases; bases with no gene match: 13.

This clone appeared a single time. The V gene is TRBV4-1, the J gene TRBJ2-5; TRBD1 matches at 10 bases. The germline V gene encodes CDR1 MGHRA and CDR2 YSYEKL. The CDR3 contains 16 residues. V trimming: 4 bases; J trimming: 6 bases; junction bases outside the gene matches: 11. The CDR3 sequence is CASSPAGQGVEKTQYF. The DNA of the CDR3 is TGCGCCAGCAGCCCGGCCGGACAGGGGGTGGAAAAGACCCAGTACTTC.

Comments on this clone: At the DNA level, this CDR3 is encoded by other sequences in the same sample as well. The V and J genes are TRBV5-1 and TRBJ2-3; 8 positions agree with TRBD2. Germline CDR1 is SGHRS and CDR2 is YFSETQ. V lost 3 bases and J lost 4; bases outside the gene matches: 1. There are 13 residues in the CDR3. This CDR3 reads CASSSGGSDTQYF. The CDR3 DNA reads TGCGCCAGCAGCTCGGGGGGGTCAGATACGCAGTATTTT.

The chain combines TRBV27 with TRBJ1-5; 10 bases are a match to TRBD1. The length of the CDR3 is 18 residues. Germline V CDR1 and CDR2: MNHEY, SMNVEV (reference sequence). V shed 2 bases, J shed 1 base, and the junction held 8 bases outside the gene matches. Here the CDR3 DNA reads TGTGCCAGCAGTTTAGTTGGGGACAGGGGAGCAAGCAATCAGCCCCAGCATTTT. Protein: CASSLVGDRGASNQPQHF.

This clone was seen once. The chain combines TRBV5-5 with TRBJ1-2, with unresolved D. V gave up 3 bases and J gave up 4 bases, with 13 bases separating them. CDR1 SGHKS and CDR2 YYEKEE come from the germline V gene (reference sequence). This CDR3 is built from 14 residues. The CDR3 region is CASSSSRRFYGYTF. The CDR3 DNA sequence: TGTGCCAGCAGCTCTTCGCGCAGGTTCTATGGCTACACCTTC.